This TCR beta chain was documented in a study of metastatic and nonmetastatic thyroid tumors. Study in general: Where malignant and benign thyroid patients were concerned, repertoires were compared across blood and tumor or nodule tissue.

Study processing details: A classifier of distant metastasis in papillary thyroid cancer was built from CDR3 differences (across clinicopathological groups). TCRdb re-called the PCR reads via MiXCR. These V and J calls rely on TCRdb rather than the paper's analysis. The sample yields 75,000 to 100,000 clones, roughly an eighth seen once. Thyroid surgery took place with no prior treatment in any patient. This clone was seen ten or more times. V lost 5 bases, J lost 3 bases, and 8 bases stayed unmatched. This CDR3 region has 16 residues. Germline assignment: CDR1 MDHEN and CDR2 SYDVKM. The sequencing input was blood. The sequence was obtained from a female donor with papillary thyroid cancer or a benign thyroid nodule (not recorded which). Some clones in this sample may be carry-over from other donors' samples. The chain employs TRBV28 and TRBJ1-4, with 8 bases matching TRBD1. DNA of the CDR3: TGTGCCAGCAGTCCACAAACAGGGGGGTCTAATGAAAAACTGTTTTTT. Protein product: CASSPQTGGSNEKLFF.